This T cell receptor (beta chain) was captured in a study of blood T cell repertoires in COVID-19. Study context: In each case, the material was cDNA or gDNA derived from T cells, B-cell-depleted T cells, or PBMCs.

This clone was found a few times. After removal of 0 bases from V and 8 bases from J, the junction contained 10 bases not matched to a gene. The CDR3 has 16 amino acids. Clones were sequenced by immunoSEQ multiplex PCR, and TCRdb holds only the in-frame ones, with some missing. The sample lists around 210,000 clones, about four fifths occurring once. Enrollment of patients from Seattle took place during active infection, with longitudinal follow-up. Sequenced input: peripheral blood. V is TRBV23-1 and J is TRBJ2-1; 7 bases are a match to TRBD2. TRBV23-1 is identified as an open reading frame with a role that is uncertain. The source of this sequence is a woman of 80 years or more with COVID-19, enrolled during active disease. The CDR3 here is CASSQSRLAARDEQFF. In nucleotides, the CDR3 is TGCGCCAGCAGTCAATCTCGGCTAGCGGCCAGGGATGAGCAGTTCTTC.